This TCR beta chain was recorded in a study of blood T cell repertoires in COVID-19. Per the original methods: Scientists estimated how many nucleated cells there were by amplifying reference gene primers. Clones were read by immunoSEQ multiplex PCR, and TCRdb kept only the in-frame ones, dropping some. D and trimming were read from the DNA, whereas the V and J calls and clone size are those reported in that table. The profile shows tens of thousands of clones, roughly 70% of them singletons. The CDR3 consists of 17 residues. V was trimmed by 6 bases and J by 2 bases, leaving 20 bases between them. The germline gives CDR1 MDHEN, CDR2 SYDVKM.

The chain combines TRBV28 with TRBJ1-3; D might be TRBD1 (6 bases). The sequence came from an elderly man with acute or convalescent COVID-19. Sequencing was done on a sample of peripheral blood. The DNA for the CDR3 is TGTGCCAGCAGACCTTACAGAGGGGGGGCCACTGGAAACACCATATATTTT. Translating gives CASRPYRGGATGNTIYF.